The sample holds one count of the clone carrying this TCR beta chain. After extraction with the RNeasy kit, 0.5 to 1 ug of the RNA was reverse transcribed using random hexamers. TCRdb itself ran the immunoSEQ multiplex PCR reads through MiXCR, one entry per CDR3 protein. The sample holds 95,000 to 150,000 distinct CDR3 sequences, 96% seen once. The sample originates from a study of CD8 T cells in Susac syndrome. V lost 1 base and J lost 0, with 1 base in between. The CDR3 spans 14 residues. Germline lookup yields CDR1 LNHDA and CDR2 SQIVND (reference sequence). The TCR sequence derives from a human donor with Susac syndrome. The specimen sequenced was CD4+ T cells from PBMCs. The J gene is TRBJ2-6, the V gene TRBV19; the D is unclear. The CDR3 coding sequence is TGTGCCAGTAGTATAGTCTCTGGGGCCAACGTCCTGACTTTC. Its protein is CASSIVSGANVLTF.